The 11 T cell receptor beta chains presented below share a single source sample, sequenced in a study of cytomegalovirus exposure and HLA in healthy donors. 60 Vbeta and 13 Jbeta primers were used in PCR. Profiling relied on immunoSEQ multiplex PCR, and the TCRdb table lists in-frame clones only, not all of them. The table has approximately 130,000 clones, roughly 73% seen once. The sample was PBMCs. These receptors all come from a male donor in good health and CMV-seronegative.

This clone was detected only a few times. This chain joins TRBV29-1 and TRBJ1-1, with 7 bases fitting TRBD1. This CDR3 has 12 residues. Looked up from germline, CDR1 is SQVTM and CDR2 is ANQGSEA. V lost 5 bases, J lost 7 bases, and 7 bases stayed unmatched. CDR3 sequence (DNA): TGCAGCGTTCGGCAGGGGGTTGGTGAAGCTTTCTTT. Encoded protein: CSVRQGVGEAFF.

This sequence joins TRBV2 and TRBJ1-5, with a tentative D call TRBD1 (6 bases). CDR1 SNHLY and CDR2 FYNNEI come from the germline V gene. V lost 6 bases to trimming and J lost 7 bases, with 13 bases between them. This CDR3 contains 13 residues. As DNA, the CDR3 is TGTGCCAGCAGACAGACCGGGACACAGCCCCAGCATTTT. This translates into CASRQTGTQPQHF.

The chain uses TRBV5-6 and TRBJ2-5, with 8 bases identical to TRBD2. There are 16 residues in the CDR3. Trimming took 4 bases from V and 4 from J; bases not matched to a gene: 12. CDR1 is SGHDT and CDR2 is YYEEEE in the germline V gene. The CDR3 DNA follows: TGTGCCAGCAGCGGGGGCGCGGGGGGCCCGCGAGAGACCCAGTACTTC. It translates to CASSGGAGGPRETQYF.

This clone has just one count. The rearrangement joins TRBV27 to TRBJ2-5; perhaps TRBD2 as D (5 bases). This CDR3 region has 13 residues. The V end was cut by 3 bases, the J end by 5 bases, with 10 bases between. Germline values: CDR1 MNHEY, CDR2 SMNVEV (reference sequence). Here the CDR3 reads CASSLSGEETQYF. CDR3 coding DNA: TGTGCCAGCAGTTTGAGCGGAGAGGAGACCCAGTACTTC.

A note on this clone: Mismatch with germline at one junction end may stem from a read error. The chain links TRBV11-2 to TRBJ2-5; TRBD2 matches 13 bases. Looked up from germline, CDR1 is SGHAT and CDR2 is FQNNGV. The CDR3 is 15 amino acids. CDR3 coding DNA: TGTGCCAGCACCGGACTAGCGGGAGCCCAAGAGTCCCAGTACTTC. It translates to CASTGLAGAQESQYF.

This CDR3 reads CAWSVLHDSYNSPLHF. The CDR3 DNA is TGTGCCTGGAGTGTACTCCATGACTCCTATAATTCACCCCTCCACTTT. The chain has TRBV30 and TRBJ1-6; D is unclear. The CDR3 consists of 16 residues. CDR1 GTSNPN and CDR2 SVGIG come from the germline V gene (reference sequence). Trimming cost V 0 bases and J 0 bases, with 9 bases left between them.

Comments on this clone: One junction end disagrees with the germline gene, perhaps due to a read error. The chain couples TRBV11-2 to TRBJ1-3; D is uncertain. Germline assignment: CDR1 SGHAT and CDR2 FQNNGV. The CDR3 length is 14 residues. CDR3 protein: CASSLGGRIDTIYF. CDR3 nucleotide sequence: TGTGCCAGCAGTTTAGGCGGAAGGATTGACACCATATATTTT.

The gene calls are TRBV5-4 and TRBJ1-2, with 9 bases lining up with TRBD1. The V and J ends lost 0 bases and 8 bases, in that order; junction bases with no gene match: 8. In germline, CDR1 is SGHNT, CDR2 YYREEE (reference sequence). The CDR3 is made up of 15 amino acids. Here the CDR3 reads CASSLETGGTGGYTF. CDR3 sequence (DNA): TGTGCCAGCAGCTTGGAGACAGGGGGAACCGGGGGCTACACCTTC. The full variable domain, with the rest looked up from reference TRBV5-4 and TRBJ1-2, is ETGVTQSPTHLIKTRGQQVTLRCSSQSGHNTVSWYQQALGQGPQFIFQYYREEENGRGNFPPRFSGLQFPNYSSELNVNALELDDSALYLCASSLETGGTGGYTFGSGTRLTVV.

The chain combines TRBV28 with TRBJ1-4, with 8 bases aligning to TRBD1. This CDR3 has 14 residues. Per germline, CDR1 MDHEN and CDR2 SYDVKM. V trimming: 3 bases; J trimming: 10 bases; junction bases outside the gene matches: 7. CDR3 protein: CASSLGTGFGKLFF. The CDR3 DNA is TGTGCCAGCAGTTTGGGGACAGGTTTCGGAAAACTGTTTTTT.

The rearrangement links TRBV5-1 to TRBJ1-5; TRBD1 agrees at 8 bases. CDR1 and CDR2 (germline): SGHRS, YFSETQ. J lost 4 bases, V lost 5 bases, and 8 bases had no gene match. The CDR3 has 15 residues. The CDR3 bases are TGCGCCAGCAGTCCTGGACAGGGACTGAATCAGCCCCAGCATTTT. Translation gives CASSPGQGLNQPQHF.

This chain joins TRBV2 and TRBJ1-6; D remains unclear. The germline V and J ends were trimmed by 1 base and 0 bases, with 4 bases remaining between them. The germline CDR1 and CDR2 sequences are SNHLY and FYNNEI. This CDR3 is 15 amino acids long. CDR3 loop: CASSEDSSYNSPLHF. CDR3 coding DNA: TGTGCCAGCAGTGAAGACAGCTCCTATAATTCACCCCTCCACTTT.